This T cell receptor (beta chain) stems from a study of shared clonotypes between healthy human individuals. Profiled with immunoSEQ multiplex PCR; TCRdb holds only in-frame clones, not every one. The sample includes millions of clones, roughly 94% of them seen just once. Naivety among CD8 cells was defined by CD45RO negativity and positive CCR7 selection, thereby excluding terminally differentiated effector memory CD45RA+ cells. CDR3 size: 18 residues. J lost 2 bases, V lost 4 bases, and 11 bases had no gene match. Germline loops: CDR1 SQVTM, CDR2 ANQGSEA. The genes are TRBV29-1 and TRBJ2-1; 13 bases map to TRBD2. The sequence derives from a man aged 18 to 30 in good health. Specimen: naive CD8+ T cells sorted from blood. In DNA, the CDR3 is TGCAGCGTTGCCCCCGGGACTAGCGGGATTGGAGCCTACAATGAGCAGTTCTTC. This codes for CSVAPGTSGIGAYNEQFF.